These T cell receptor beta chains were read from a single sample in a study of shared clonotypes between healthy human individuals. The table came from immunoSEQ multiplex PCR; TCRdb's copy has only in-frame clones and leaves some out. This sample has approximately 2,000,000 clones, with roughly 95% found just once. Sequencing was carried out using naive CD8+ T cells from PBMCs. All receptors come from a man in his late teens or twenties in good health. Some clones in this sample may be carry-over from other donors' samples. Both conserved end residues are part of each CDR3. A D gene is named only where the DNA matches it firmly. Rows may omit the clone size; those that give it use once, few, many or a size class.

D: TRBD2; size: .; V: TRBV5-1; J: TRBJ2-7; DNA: TGCGCCAGCAGCCCACGGACTAGCGGGATCTCCTACGAGCAGTACTTC; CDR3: CASSPRTSGISYEQYF
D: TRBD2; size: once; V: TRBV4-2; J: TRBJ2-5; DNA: TGTGCCAGCAGCCTGAGGGGAGCTAGCGGGAAAGAGACCCAGTACTTC; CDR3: CASSLRGASGKETQYF
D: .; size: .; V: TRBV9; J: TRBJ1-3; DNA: TGTGCCAGCAGCGCGCAGAGTACTGGAAACACCATATATTTT; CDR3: CASSAQSTGNTIYF
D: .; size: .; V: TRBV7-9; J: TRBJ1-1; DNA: TGTGCCAGCAGCCCGGCCCTAAACACTGAAGCTTTCTTT; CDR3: CASSPALNTEAFF
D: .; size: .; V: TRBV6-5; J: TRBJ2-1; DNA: TGTGCCAGCAGAGGGGGACGCCTAGGGTACAATGAGCAGTTCTTC; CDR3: CASRGGRLGYNEQFF
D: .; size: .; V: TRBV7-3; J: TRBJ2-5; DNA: TGTGCCAGCAGCTTATATCGGGGAGCAGGCGAGACCCAGTACTTC; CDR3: CASSLYRGAGETQYF
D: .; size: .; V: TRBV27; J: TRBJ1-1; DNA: TGTGCCAGTGGGGGTTCGGGGTACACTGAAGCTTTCTTT; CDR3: CASGGSGYTEAFF
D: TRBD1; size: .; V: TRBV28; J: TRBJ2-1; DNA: TGTGCCAGCAGCCCAAGGACAGGGCCCTTAGCTACACTTTACAATGAGCAGTTCTTC; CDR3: CASSPRTGPLATLYNEQFF
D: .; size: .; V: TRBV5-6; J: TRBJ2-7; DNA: TGTGCCAGCAGCCGGGGGACCTACGAGCAGTACTTC; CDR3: CASSRGTYEQYF
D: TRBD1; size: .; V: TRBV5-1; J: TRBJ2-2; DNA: TGCGCCAGCAGCTCTAACAGGGGTCCAACCGGGGAGCTGTTTTTT; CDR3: CASSSNRGPTGELFF
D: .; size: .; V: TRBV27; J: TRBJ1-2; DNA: TGTGCCAGCAGTTTATACCAGACAGCGATATATGGCTACACCTTC; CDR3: CASSLYQTAIYGYTF
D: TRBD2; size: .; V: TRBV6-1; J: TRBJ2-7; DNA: TGTGCCAGCAGTGGATCGGGACTAGCGGCCTCCTACGAGCAGTACTTC; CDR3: CASSGSGLAASYEQYF
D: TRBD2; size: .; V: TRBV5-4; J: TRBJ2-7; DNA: TGTGCCAGCAGCTTACCGACTAGCGCTCCCGAGCAGTACTTC; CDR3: CASSLPTSAPEQYF
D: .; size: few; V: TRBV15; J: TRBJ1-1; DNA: TGTGCCACCAGCAGAGACATGAACACTGAAGCTTTCTTT; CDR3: CATSRDMNTEAFF
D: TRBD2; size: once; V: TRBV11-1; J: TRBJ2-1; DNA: TGTGCCAGCAGCTTACACGGGACTAGCGCGTACAATGAGCAGTTCTTC; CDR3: CASSLHGTSAYNEQFF
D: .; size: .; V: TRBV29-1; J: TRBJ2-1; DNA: TGCAGCGCTCGTAGCGGATTGCACAATGAGCAGTTCTTC; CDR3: CSARSGLHNEQFF
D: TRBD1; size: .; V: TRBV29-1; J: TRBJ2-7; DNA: TGCAGCGTTGTGCCGGGACAGGGGTACCACGAGCAGTACTTC; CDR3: CSVVPGQGYHEQYF
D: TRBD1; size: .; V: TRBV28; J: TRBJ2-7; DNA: TGTGCCAGCAGCACGGACAGGGAGTGGGCCTACGAGCAGTACTTC; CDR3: CASSTDREWAYEQYF
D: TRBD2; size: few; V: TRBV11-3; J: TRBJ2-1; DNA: TGTGCCAGCAGCACGCGAGGCACTAGCGGGAGCCGCAATGAGCAGTTCTTC; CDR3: CASSTRGTSGSRNEQFF
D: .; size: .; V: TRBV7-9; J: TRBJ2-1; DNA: TGTGCCAGCAGCTTCGAGTGGGCAGGGAGCAATGAGCAGTTCTTC; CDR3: CASSFEWAGSNEQFF
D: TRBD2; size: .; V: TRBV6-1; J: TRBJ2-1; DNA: TGTGCCAGCAGTGAAGCCCCCGGGACTACTTTCTACAATGAGCAGTTCTTC; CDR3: CASSEAPGTTFYNEQFF
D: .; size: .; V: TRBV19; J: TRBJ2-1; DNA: TGTGCCAGTAGTATGATCAGCGGCAATGAGCAGTTCTTC; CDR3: CASSMISGNEQFF
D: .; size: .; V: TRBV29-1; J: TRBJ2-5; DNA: TGCAGCGTTGAAGGGGGGCAGGGGTTACAAGAGACCCAGTACTTC; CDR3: CSVEGGQGLQETQYF
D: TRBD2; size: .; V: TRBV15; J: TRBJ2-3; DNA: TGTGCCACCAGCAGAGAGTTCCTAGCGGGAGGGCCGAGCGATACGCAGTATTTT; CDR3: CATSREFLAGGPSDTQYF
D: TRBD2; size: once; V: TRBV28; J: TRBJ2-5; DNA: TGTGCCAGCAGTTCTGAAGCGGGAGGAGAGACCCAGTACTTC; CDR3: CASSSEAGGETQYF
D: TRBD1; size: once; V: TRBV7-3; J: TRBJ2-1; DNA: TGTGCCAGCAGCTTCTACCCCGGGACAGTCGTCGATGAGCAGTTCTTC; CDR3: CASSFYPGTVVDEQFF
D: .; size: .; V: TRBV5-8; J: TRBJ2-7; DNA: TGTGCCAGCAGCCCCGGGCCTATACAACCCCCCTACGAGCAGTACTTC; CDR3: CASSPGPIQPPYEQYF
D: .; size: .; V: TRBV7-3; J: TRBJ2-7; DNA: TGTGCCAGCAGCGAAGACCATCCCCTTAGTGTGCAGTACTTC; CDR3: CASSEDHPLSVQYF
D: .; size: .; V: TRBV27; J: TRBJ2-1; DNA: TGTGCCAGCAGTCCCCGGGTATACAATGAGCAGTTCTTC; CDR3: CASSPRVYNEQFF
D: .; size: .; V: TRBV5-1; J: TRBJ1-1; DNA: TGCGCCAGCAGCTTTGCAGGGGTAGGGGAAGCTTTCTTT; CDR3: CASSFAGVGEAFF
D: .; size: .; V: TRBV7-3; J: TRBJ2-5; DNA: TGTGCCAGCAGCCCTTCGGGCCCGAATGGGGAGACCCAGTACTTC; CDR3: CASSPSGPNGETQYF
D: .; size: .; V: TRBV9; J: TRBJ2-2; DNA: TGTGCCAGCAGCATTAGTCAAACAGGGTTGGTCACCGGGGAGCTGTTTTTT; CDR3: CASSISQTGLVTGELFF
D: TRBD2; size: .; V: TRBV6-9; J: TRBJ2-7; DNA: TGTGCCACCGTTTCTCCTAGCGGGAGGCTCAGGGGCTACGAGCAGTACTTC; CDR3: CATVSPSGRLRGYEQYF
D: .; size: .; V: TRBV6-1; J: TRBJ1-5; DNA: TGTGCCAGCAGTGTGGTCCTGCCATATAGCAATCAGCCCCAGCATTTT; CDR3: CASSVVLPYSNQPQHF
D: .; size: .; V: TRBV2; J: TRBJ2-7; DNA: TGTGCCAGCAGTGACATTAACAGACCCTACGAGCAGTACTTC; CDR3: CASSDINRPYEQYF
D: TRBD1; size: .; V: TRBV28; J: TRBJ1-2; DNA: TGTGCCAGCAGTCTCGCCGCTCCAGGGGGCGCGGAAGGCTACACCTTC; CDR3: CASSLAAPGGAEGYTF
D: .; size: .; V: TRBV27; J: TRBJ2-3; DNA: TGTGCCAGCAGTTTAGCCGGAGGGACTTTGAATACGCAGTATTTT; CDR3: CASSLAGGTLNTQYF
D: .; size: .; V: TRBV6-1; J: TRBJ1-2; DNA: TGTGCCAGCACAGGCGATCTTAACTATGGCTACACCTTC; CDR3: CASTGDLNYGYTF
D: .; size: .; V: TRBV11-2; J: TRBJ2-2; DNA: TGTGCCAGCAGCTTGGACAGTAACACCGGGGAGCTGTTTTTT; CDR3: CASSLDSNTGELFF
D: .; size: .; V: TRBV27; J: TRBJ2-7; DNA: TGTGCCAGCAGTCTAAGCTGGAGTGACTCCTACGAGCAGTACTTC; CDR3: CASSLSWSDSYEQYF
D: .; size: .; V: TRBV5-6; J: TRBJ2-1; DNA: TGTGCCAGCAGCTGGGACATCGGCGAGCAGTTCTTC; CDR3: CASSWDIGEQFF
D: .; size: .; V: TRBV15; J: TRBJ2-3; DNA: TGTGCCACCAGCAATACTATGATTAGGGGCACAGATACGCAGTATTTT; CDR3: CATSNTMIRGTDTQYF
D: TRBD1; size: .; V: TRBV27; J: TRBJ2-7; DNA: TGTGCCAGCAGGGGAATTGGGACAGGGGGCGGAGGCCTTCACTCCTACGAGCAGTACTTC; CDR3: CASRGIGTGGGGLHSYEQYF
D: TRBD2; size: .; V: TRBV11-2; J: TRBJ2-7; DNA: TGTGCCAGCAGCTTAGGACCCGGGACTAGAACCAACGAGCAGTACTTC; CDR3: CASSLGPGTRTNEQYF
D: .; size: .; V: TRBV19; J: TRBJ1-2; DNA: TGTGCCAGTAGTATTTCGGGGGCGAACTATGGCTACACCTTC; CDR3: CASSISGANYGYTF
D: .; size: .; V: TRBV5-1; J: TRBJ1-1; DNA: TGCGCCAGCAGCCCGGCGGGGGGCGGAGGGGCTGAAGCTTTCTTT; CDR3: CASSPAGGGGAEAFF
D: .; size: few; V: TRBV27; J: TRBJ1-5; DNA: TGTGCCAGCAGGCCCGGGGCATACAATGATCAGCCCCAGCATTTT; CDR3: CASRPGAYNDQPQHF
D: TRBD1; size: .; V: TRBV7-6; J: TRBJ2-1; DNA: TGTGCCAGCAGCTTAAGGACAGGGGGCGATGAGCAGTTCTTC; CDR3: CASSLRTGGDEQFF
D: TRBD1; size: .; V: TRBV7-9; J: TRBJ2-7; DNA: TGTGCCAGCAGCCCCGCCGGACAGGGGTCCCACGAGCAGTACTTC; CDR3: CASSPAGQGSHEQYF
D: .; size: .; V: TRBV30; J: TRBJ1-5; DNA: TGTGCCTGGGGTCTCAATCAGCCCCAGCATTTT; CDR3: CAWGLNQPQHF
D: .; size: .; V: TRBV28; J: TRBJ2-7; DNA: TGTGCCAGCAGTCCGACAGTACACTACGAGCAGTACTTC; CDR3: CASSPTVHYEQYF
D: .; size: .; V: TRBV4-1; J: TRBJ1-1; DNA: TGCGCCAGCAGCCAAGAGTTGGGGTTAGCCACTGAAGCTTTCTTT; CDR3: CASSQELGLATEAFF
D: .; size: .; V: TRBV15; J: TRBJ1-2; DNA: TGTGCCACCAGCTCCCGTAAGACGGAGTGGGGCTACACCTTC; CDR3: CATSSRKTEWGYTF
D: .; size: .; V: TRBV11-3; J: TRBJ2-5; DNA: TGTGCCAGCAGCCTAGGGACAACCCGAGGGGAGACCCAGTACTTC; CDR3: CASSLGTTRGETQYF
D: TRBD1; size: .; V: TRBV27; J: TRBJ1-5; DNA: TGTGCCAGCAGTCTCAGGGGGGGGCAGCCCCAGCATTTT; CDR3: CASSLRGGQPQHF
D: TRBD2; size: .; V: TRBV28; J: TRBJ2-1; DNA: TGTGCCAGCAGTCGCACTACTAGCGGGGGCTACAATGAGCAGTTCTTC; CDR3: CASSRTTSGGYNEQFF
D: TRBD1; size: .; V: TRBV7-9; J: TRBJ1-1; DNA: TGTGCCAGCAGATCGACAGGGGGCAAAGCTTTCTTT; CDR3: CASRSTGGKAFF
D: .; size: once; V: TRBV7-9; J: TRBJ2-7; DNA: TGTGCCAGCAGCCCCCGGACAGAGAGCTCCTACGAGCAGTACTTC; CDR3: CASSPRTESSYEQYF
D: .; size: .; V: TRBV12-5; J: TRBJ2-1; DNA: TGTGCTAGTGCCCTACTCTCAAGTGACAATGAGCAGTTCTTC; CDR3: CASALLSSDNEQFF
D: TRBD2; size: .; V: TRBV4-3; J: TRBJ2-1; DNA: TGCGCCAGCAGCCTAAGGGTCAGCGGGATAGGGAATGAGCAGTTCTTC; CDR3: CASSLRVSGIGNEQFF